This T cell receptor (beta chain) derives from a study of metastatic and nonmetastatic thyroid tumors. Overall study: Where malignant and benign thyroid patients were concerned, repertoires were compared across blood and tumor or nodule tissue.

With 7 bases removed from V and 8 bases from J, the gap between germline ends came to 12 bases. Germline lookup yields CDR1 SGDLS and CDR2 YYNGEE. This CDR3 has 11 amino acids. In this sample, this clone turned up a few times. Prior to thyroid surgery, none of the patients had received any treatment. With MiXCR, TCRdb reprocessed the PCR reads. The sample holds tens of thousands of clones; about 20% are singletons and the top ten take just over 7.5%. Sequenced material: blood. The sequence derives from a female donor with papillary thyroid cancer or a benign thyroid nodule (not recorded which). Some clones in this sample may be carry-over from other donors' samples. This chain links TRBV9 with TRBJ1-1; D gene ambiguous. The DNA for the CDR3 is TGTGCCAGCGGACTAGTAGGCGAAGCTTTCTTT. This translates into CASGLVGEAFF.